This T cell receptor beta chain was recovered during a study of blood T cells in healthy people across ages. Findings and limits, study-wide: Estimated diversity across one million T cells was deemed an underestimate.

CDR3 size: 15 residues. The V segment lost 4 bases and the J segment 5 bases; nucleotides outside the gene matches: 7. CDR1 is LGHNA, CDR2 YNFKEQ, per germline. Per-sample PBMC isolation yielded at least 6 million cells. Each sample yielded at least 5.5 micrograms of PBMC total RNA. With regard to this clonotype: Its cognate antigen is unknown.

For the second PCR, which ran for about 7 to 12 cycles, a sample-barcoded 5' primer and a J-beta primer mix were used. TCRdb ran MiXCR on the 5' RACE reads and lists one entry per CDR3 protein. The sample contains approximately 1.5 million distinct CDR3 sequences, 35% to 45% of which appear only once. The TCR originated in a woman younger than 30 in good health. V gene TRBV4-2 combines with J gene TRBJ1-5; 8 bases line up with TRBD1. The sequenced sample consisted of blood. CDR3 sequence: CASSRQGAPDQPQHF. The CDR3 DNA reads as TGTGCCAGCAGCCGTCAGGGGGCTCCGGATCAGCCCCAGCATTTT.